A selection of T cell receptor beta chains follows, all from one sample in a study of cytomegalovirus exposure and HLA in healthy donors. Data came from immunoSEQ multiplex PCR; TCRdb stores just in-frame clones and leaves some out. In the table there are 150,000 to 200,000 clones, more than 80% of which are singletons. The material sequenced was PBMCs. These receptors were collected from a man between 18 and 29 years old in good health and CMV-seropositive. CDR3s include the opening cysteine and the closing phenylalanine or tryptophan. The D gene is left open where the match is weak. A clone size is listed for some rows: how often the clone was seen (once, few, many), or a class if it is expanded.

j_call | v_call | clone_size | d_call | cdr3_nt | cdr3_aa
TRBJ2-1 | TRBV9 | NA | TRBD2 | TGTGCCAGCAGCGTGCGGGACGGTAGCGGGATCAATGAGCAGTTCTTC | CASSVRDGSGINEQFF
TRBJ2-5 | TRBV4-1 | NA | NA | TGCGCCAGCAGCTCCCGCGGGACCTTAAAAGAGACCCAGTACTTC | CASSSRGTLKETQYF
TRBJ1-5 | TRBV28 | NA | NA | TGTGCCAGCGGCGGGGGGGACGGTAGAGGCAATCAGCCCCAGCATTTT | CASGGGDGRGNQPQHF
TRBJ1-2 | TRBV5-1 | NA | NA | TGCGCCAGCAGGCCGGGCCCAGGGGACTATGGCTACACCTTC | CASRPGPGDYGYTF
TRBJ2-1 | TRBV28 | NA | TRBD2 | TGTGCCAGCAGTGACGGGGCTAGCGGGAGACACAATGAGCAGTTCTTC | CASSDGASGRHNEQFF
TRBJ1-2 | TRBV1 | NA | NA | TGCACCCGAAGACCTGGGGACAGGGTCTCGAGGGGTAGAGGCTACACCTTC | CTRRPGDRVSRGRGYTF
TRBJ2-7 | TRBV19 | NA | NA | TGTGCCAGCCAGGAGCGGGACAACTCCTACGAGCAGTACTTC | CASQERDNSYEQYF
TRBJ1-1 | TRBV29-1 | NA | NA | TGCAGCGTTGACCGTTTTGTGAGCTCTGAAGCTTTCTTT | CSVDRFVSSEAFF
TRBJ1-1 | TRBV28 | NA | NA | TGTGCCAGCAAGGAACAGGGATCGAACACTGAAGCTTTCTTT | CASKEQGSNTEAFF
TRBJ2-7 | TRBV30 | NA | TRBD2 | TGTGCCTGGAGTACGGGGGGGTCTTACGAGCAGTACTTC | CAWSTGGSYEQYF
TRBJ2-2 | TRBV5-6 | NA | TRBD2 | TGTGCCAGCAGCCTCCTAGCGGGAGCCTCGAACACCGGGGAGCTGTTTTTT | CASSLLAGASNTGELFF
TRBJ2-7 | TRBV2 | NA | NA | TGTGCCAGCAGAGAAGATGGGTCCGCGGCCTACGAGCAGTACTTC | CASREDGSAAYEQYF
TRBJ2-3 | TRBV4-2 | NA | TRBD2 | TGTGCCAGCAGCCAAGATGCTAGCGGGAGCTATACGCAGTATTTT | CASSQDASGSYTQYF
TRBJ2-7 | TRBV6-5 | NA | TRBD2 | TGTGCCAGCAGTCTAAATAGCGGGAGAAGGCACGAGCAGTACTTC | CASSLNSGRRHEQYF
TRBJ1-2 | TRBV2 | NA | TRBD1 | TGTGCCTTCAAAAAGTGGCAGGGGGCTGGCTATGGCTACACCTTC | CAFKKWQGAGYGYTF
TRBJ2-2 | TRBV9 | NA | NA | TGTGCCAGCAGCGTAGGGGGGGCTAGCGGCACCGGGGAGCTGTTTTTT | CASSVGGASGTGELFF
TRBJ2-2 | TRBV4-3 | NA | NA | TGCGCCAGCAGGGGCACCCATTTGGGGAACACCGGGGAGCTGTTTTTT | CASRGTHLGNTGELFF
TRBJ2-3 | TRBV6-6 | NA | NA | TGTGCCAGCAGTCCAGGGTCTGGCACAGATACGCAGTATTTT | CASSPGSGTDTQYF
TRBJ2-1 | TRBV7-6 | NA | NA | TGTGCCAGCAGCTTCGGGTTCGGGGGAAACAATGAGCAGTTCTTC | CASSFGFGGNNEQFF
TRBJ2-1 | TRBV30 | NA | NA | TGTGCCTGGAGTGTGCCCAAAAACTTTAAACAGTTCTTC | CAWSVPKNFKQFF
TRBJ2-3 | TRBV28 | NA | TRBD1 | TGTGCCAGCAGTTTATCCGGGACAGGGGGGATCACAGATACGCAGTATTTT | CASSLSGTGGITDTQYF
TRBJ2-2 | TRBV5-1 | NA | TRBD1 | TGCGCCAGCAGCTTGGTGTCAGGGGGCCCCGGGGAGCTGTTTTTT | CASSLVSGGPGELFF
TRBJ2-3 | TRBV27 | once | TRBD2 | TGTGCCAGCAGTTTCGCTAGCGGGAGAGGCACAGATACGCAGTATTTT | CASSFASGRGTDTQYF
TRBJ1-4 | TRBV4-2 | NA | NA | TGTGCCAGCAGCCAAGATGGGGCAGGGGCAACTAATGAAAAACTGTTTTTT | CASSQDGAGATNEKLFF
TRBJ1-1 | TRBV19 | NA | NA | TGTGCCAGTAGTATAGATGGCAGGGGCTACACTGAAGCTTTCTTT | CASSIDGRGYTEAFF
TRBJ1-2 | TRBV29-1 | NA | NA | TGCAGCGTTGAACGAGGACGACAGGAGAACTATGGCTACACCTTC | CSVERGRQENYGYTF
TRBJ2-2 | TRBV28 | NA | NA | TGTGCCAGCAGCAGCCCCTTTGCGGGTGTGAACACCGGGGAGCTGTTTTTT | CASSSPFAGVNTGELFF
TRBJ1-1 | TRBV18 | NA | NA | TGTGCCAGCTCACCAATATCGACTGAAGCTTTCTTT | CASSPISTEAFF
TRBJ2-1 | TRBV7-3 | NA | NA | TGTGCCAGCAGCTTACAGGGTAACAATGAGCAGTTCTTC | CASSLQGNNEQFF
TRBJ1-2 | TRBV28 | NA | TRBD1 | TGTGCCAGCAGCCTCCCGACAGGGGCCAACTATGGCTACACCTTC | CASSLPTGANYGYTF
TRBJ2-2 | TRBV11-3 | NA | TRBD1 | TGTGCCAGCAGCCCAGGGGGCCCCGGGGAGCTGTTTTTT | CASSPGGPGELFF
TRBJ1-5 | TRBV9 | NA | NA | TGTGCCAGCAGCGTAGTAGGGGTGCCTAATAGCAATCAGCCCCAGCATTTT | CASSVVGVPNSNQPQHF
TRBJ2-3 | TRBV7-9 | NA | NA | TGTGCCAGCAGCTTAGTCCTAGCTAGGGGCACAGATACGCAGTATTTT | CASSLVLARGTDTQYF
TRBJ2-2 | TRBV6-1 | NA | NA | TGTGCCAGCAGGGACTACTCGAACACCGGGGAGCTGTTTTTT | CASRDYSNTGELFF
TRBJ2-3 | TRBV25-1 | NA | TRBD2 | TGTGCCAGCAGTGTTAGCGGGCCCCCCACAGATACGCAGTATTTT | CASSVSGPPTDTQYF
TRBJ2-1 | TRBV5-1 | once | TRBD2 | TGCGCCAGCAGCTTGAGAGGACTAGCGGACAATGAGCAGTTCTTC | CASSLRGLADNEQFF
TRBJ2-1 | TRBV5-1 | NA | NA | TGCGCCAGCAGCTGGGGAATGCGGGGGCGAGACAATGAGCAGTTCTTC | CASSWGMRGRDNEQFF
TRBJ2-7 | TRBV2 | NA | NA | TGTGCCAGCAATTTCGTTTCGAGGGTTGGCGAGCAGTACTTC | CASNFVSRVGEQYF
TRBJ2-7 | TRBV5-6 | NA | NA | TGTGCCAGCAGCTTGGAGCAGAGGGGGGAGCAGTACTTC | CASSLEQRGEQYF